This is a list of T cell receptor beta chains from one sample in a study of T cell responses to AZD1222 COVID-19 vaccine. Only in-frame clones appear in the TCRdb table, and some are missing; sequencing was by immunoSEQ multiplex PCR. The table shows approximately 180,000 clones, with approximately 90% occurring only once. Sample: peripheral blood, taken 28 days after the second dose of the MenACWY control vaccine. The receptors originated from an adult who received the MenACWY meningococcal vaccine as a control. Both conserved end residues are part of each CDR3. D genes are given only for firm matches. Clone size is shown for a subset of rows, as once, few, many or a class of expanded clone.

d_gene	abundance	v_gene	j_gene	CDR3nt	CDR3aa
-	-	TRBV4-3	TRBJ1-1	TGCGCCAGCAGCCAGACAAATCCGGGTTGGAACACTGAAGCTTTCTTT	CASSQTNPGWNTEAFF
TRBD2	-	TRBV19	TRBJ2-1	TGTGGTATAGACCCCCCTAGCGGGAGCTGCTATGAGCAGTTCTTC	CGIDPPSGSCYEQFF
TRBD1	-	TRBV5-1	TRBJ2-7	TGCGCCAGCAGTCTGCAGGGGGCGATCTACGAGCAGTACTTC	CASSLQGAIYEQYF
TRBD2	-	TRBV7-3	TRBJ2-1	TGTGCCAGCAGCCAACGGGAGGGCCCCTACAATGAGCAGTTCTTC	CASSQREGPYNEQFF
TRBD1	-	TRBV10-2	TRBJ2-3	TGCGCCACCCTCCCGACAGGGGGAAAATTAGATACGCAGTATTTT	CATLPTGGKLDTQYF
TRBD2	-	TRBV11-2	TRBJ2-3	TGTGCCAGCAGCTTCCGGACTAGCGGAGTCACAGATACGCAGTATTTT	CASSFRTSGVTDTQYF
-	-	TRBV7-9	TRBJ2-7	TGTGCCAGCAGCCCCGATTACGAGCAGTACTTC	CASSPDYEQYF
TRBD2	once	TRBV9	TRBJ2-1	TGTGCCAGCAGCCCCCCTGGACTAGCAGGTGAGCAGTTCTTC	CASSPPGLAGEQFF
TRBD2	-	TRBV13	TRBJ2-1	TGTGCCAGCAGCCGGCGGGAGAATTACCATGAGCAGTTCTTC	CASSRRENYHEQFF
-	-	TRBV6-2/TRBV6-3	TRBJ2-1	TGTGCCAGCAGTCCACTCCGGGATCATGAGCAGTTCTTC	CASSPLRDHEQFF
-	once	TRBV6-2/TRBV6-3	TRBJ1-1	TGTGCCAGCAGTCTGGGACGGGGGAACACTGAAGCTTTCTTT	CASSLGRGNTEAFF
-	-	TRBV27	TRBJ1-5	TGTGCCAGCAGTTTTTCCGGGTATCAGCCCCAGCATTTT	CASSFSGYQPQHF
-	few	TRBV19	TRBJ2-5	TGTGCCAGTAGCCCCGGCTCGGCAGCCGGACAGTACTTC	CASSPGSAAGQYF
TRBD1	-	TRBV10-3	TRBJ1-6	TGTGCCACCAGACAGGGTCAATTGAATAATTCACCCCTCCACTTT	CATRQGQLNNSPLHF
-	few	TRBV11-2	TRBJ1-3	TGTGCCAGCAGCCGAGTAGGGGGCTCTGGAAACACCATATATTTT	CASSRVGGSGNTIYF
TRBD1	-	TRBV3-1/TRBV3-2	TRBJ1-2	TGTGCCAGCAGCCTTTCCGGGACAGGGATGGTCTATGGCTACACCTTC	CASSLSGTGMVYGYTF
-	-	TRBV2	TRBJ1-4	TGTGCCAGCAGTCCCTTAGGGTACCCTAATGAAAAACTGTTTTTT	CASSPLGYPNEKLFF
TRBD2	-	TRBV28	TRBJ2-5	TGTGCCAGCTTAAGGACTAGCGGGAAGACCCAGTACTTC	CASLRTSGKTQYF
-	-	TRBV12-3/TRBV12-4	TRBJ1-1	TGTGCCAGCAGGGCAGGGGTCACTGAAGCTTTCTTT	CASRAGVTEAFF
-	-	TRBV24-1	TRBJ2-5	TGTGCCACCAGTGATTGGACAGCCCGGGGGGAGACCCAGTACTTC	CATSDWTARGETQYF
-	-	TRBV14	TRBJ1-6	TGTGCCAGCAGCCAACATAATTCCTGGTTGGGCCCGGATTCACCCCTCCACTTT	CASSQHNSWLGPDSPLHF
-	-	TRBV21-1	TRBJ2-7	TGTGCCAGCAGAGCAAAGAGTCTAGACGAGCAGTACTTC	CASRAKSLDEQYF
TRBD1	-	TRBV28	TRBJ1-5	TGTGCCAGCAGTTCGAGACAGGGCCATCAGCCCCAGCATTTT	CASSSRQGHQPQHF
-	few	TRBV10-3	TRBJ2-7	TGTGCCATCAGCCGGTCACAGGGTGGAAGGAACGAGCAGTACTTC	CAISRSQGGRNEQYF
-	-	TRBV19	TRBJ1-5	TGTGCCAGTAGCATCACAGGCCCAGCTCAGCCCCAGCATTTT	CASSITGPAQPQHF
-	-	TRBV28	TRBJ1-5	TGTGCCAGCAGTTTACCCCGACAGTCCCCGTGGGGGCCCCAGCATTTT	CASSLPRQSPWGPQHF
-	-	TRBV7-2	TRBJ1-1	TGTGCCAGCAGCCCAAGGACGGGAATGAACACTGAAGCTTTCTTT	CASSPRTGMNTEAFF
-	-	TRBV6-5	TRBJ1-5	TGTGCCAGCAGTCTCTCCAGGGGTCAACAGCCCCAGCATTTT	CASSLSRGQQPQHF
TRBD1	-	TRBV4-1	TRBJ1-2	TGCGCCAGCAGCCGGACAGGGGTTGACTATGGCTACACCTTC	CASSRTGVDYGYTF
-	-	TRBV29-1	TRBJ2-4	TGCAGCGTTGGGGAGGACATTCAGTACTTC	CSVGEDIQYF
-	-	TRBV30	TRBJ1-1	TGTGCCTGTGAACTAAGGAGGAGAGCTTTCTTT	CACELRRRAFF
-	-	TRBV6-2/TRBV6-3	TRBJ2-3	TGTGCCAGCAGTTACTCTAGTGAGTGGATTGATACGCAGTATTTT	CASSYSSEWIDTQYF
-	-	TRBV18	TRBJ1-5	TGTGCCAGCTCACCTTCCGCGGCCGGTAAGCCCCAGCATTTT	CASSPSAAGKPQHF
TRBD1	-	TRBV19	TRBJ2-2	TGTGCCAGTAGTGGCGACAGGGCCGGGGAGCTGTTTTTT	CASSGDRAGELFF
-	-	TRBV6-6	TRBJ1-2	TGTGCCAGCAGGCCAGGAGCGGCTGGCTACACCTTC	CASRPGAAGYTF
-	-	TRBV21-1	TRBJ2-7	TGTGCCAGCGGCCGTAGGGGCCCCTACGAGCAGTACTTC	CASGRRGPYEQYF
-	-	TRBV7-2	TRBJ2-1	TGTGCCAGCAGCTTGGTCAGCGATGAGCAGTTCTTC	CASSLVSDEQFF
-	-	TRBV6-5	TRBJ2-1	TGTGCCAGCAGTATGGAGGGAATCCCAAACAATGAGCAGTTCTTC	CASSMEGIPNNEQFF
-	-	TRBV5-1	TRBJ2-1	TGCGCCAGCAGCTTTGGCGGGCCGGCGGTGGAGCAGTTCTTC	CASSFGGPAVEQFF
-	once	TRBV14	TRBJ1-1	TGTGCCAGCAGCCAAGATCTTGGGGTCGGGGAAGCTTTCTTT	CASSQDLGVGEAFF
-	-	TRBV29-1	TRBJ1-2	TGCAGCGTTGCGCAGGACGTCTTC	CSVAQDVF
-	-	TRBV11-2	TRBJ2-1	TGTGCCAGCAGCTTAGGGGAGCACCTCAATGAGCAGTTCTTC	CASSLGEHLNEQFF
-	-	TRBV18	TRBJ2-7	TGTGCCAGCTCACCACCTTCGGGCTACGAGCAGTACTTC	CASSPPSGYEQYF
TRBD2	-	TRBV7-9	TRBJ2-3	TGTGCCAGCAGCTTCCGGGGAGGGTTCACAGATACGCAGTATTTT	CASSFRGGFTDTQYF
TRBD1	-	TRBV5-8	TRBJ2-1	TGTGCCAGCAGCTCTAGGACAGGGTGGGAGTTCTTC	CASSSRTGWEFF
TRBD1	-	TRBV5-6	TRBJ1-1	TGTGCCAGCAGCTTGCAGGGACAGGGGAGTCTTTGGGCTTTCTTT	CASSLQGQGSLWAFF
TRBD2	once	TRBV4-2	TRBJ2-3	TGTGCCAGCAGCCACCCCAGCGGGACCGCTAGCACAGATACGCAGTATTTT	CASSHPSGTASTDTQYF
-	-	TRBV14	TRBJ1-2	TGTGCCAGCAGCCAAAGAGGGCTCTATGGCTACACCTTC	CASSQRGLYGYTF
-	-	TRBV7-2	TRBJ2-2	TGTGCCAGCAGCTTAGCGCTCGGACGAGGAGTCGGGGAGCTGTTTTTT	CASSLALGRGVGELFF
-	-	TRBV5-1	TRBJ1-1	TGCGCCAGCAGCTTGAACACGGTGAACACTGAAGCTTTCTTT	CASSLNTVNTEAFF
-	-	TRBV5-1	TRBJ2-7	TGCGCCAGCAGCTTGGGCAGGCGAAACTCCTACGAGCAGTACTTC	CASSLGRRNSYEQYF
-	-	TRBV9	TRBJ1-2	TGTGCCAGCAGCGGACGGACAGTCTATGGCTACACCTTC	CASSGRTVYGYTF
-	-	TRBV11-2	TRBJ1-2	TGTGCCAGCAGCTTAGGGACAGCAGTTGGCTACACCTTC	CASSLGTAVGYTF